This T cell receptor beta chain emerged from a study of shared clonotypes between healthy human individuals. As processed by the authors: ImmunoSEQ gave junction-only sequences without quality scores, so filtering differed. Profiled with immunoSEQ multiplex PCR; TCRdb holds only in-frame clones, not every one. V, J and clone size are taken as reported in that table, and D and trimming were inferred from the DNA itself. The data hold hundreds of thousands of clones, with around four fifths observed a single time. The germline V gene encodes CDR1 MDHEN and CDR2 SYDVKM. The CDR3 is 13 amino acids. V gave up 6 bases and J gave up 4 bases, with 12 bases separating them.

Sequenced sample: memory CD4+ T cells sorted from blood. Subset indicated: CD45RA-negative fraction. The clonotype comes from a woman in her thirties in good health. The rearrangement joins TRBV28 to TRBJ1-1; D gene ambiguous. Written as DNA, the CDR3 is TGTGCCAGCAGAAATCATATCGGCACTGAAGCTTTCTTT. Translating it yields CASRNHIGTEAFF.